These 28 T cell receptor beta chains were sequenced from one sample in a study of blood T cells in healthy people across ages. Using a J-beta primer mix together with a sample-barcoded 5' primer, a second PCR was run for roughly 7 to 11 cycles. TCRdb reanalysed the 5' RACE reads using MiXCR and keeps one entry per CDR3 protein. Of some 1,500,000 distinct CDR3 sequences listed, under 55% were seen once; the top ten hold about 3.8%. Sequencing input: blood. The receptors shown here come from a young woman in good health.

The V gene is TRBV29-1, the J gene TRBJ2-4, with 8 bases matching TRBD1. The end of the DNA is better explained by TRBJ2-7, so the J call may be wrong. This CDR3 has 13 amino acids. Germline V gene data show CDR1 as SQVTM and CDR2 as ANQGSEA. Written as DNA, the CDR3 is TGCAGCGTGTCCGGGACAGGTGCCTACGAGCAGTACTTC. It codes for CSVSGTGAYEQYF.

The chain employs TRBV2 and TRBJ1-1; D might be TRBD1 (6 bases). The CDR3 totals 14 residues. CDR1 is SNHLY and CDR2 is FYNNEI in the germline V gene. V was trimmed by 8 bases and J by 4 bases, leaving 17 bases between them. The CDR3 bases are TGTGCCAGCGCCGGAGGGGGTCTGGGCACTGAAGCTTTCTTT. The encoded protein is CASAGGGLGTEAFF.

CDR3 loop: CASALRQETQYF. CDR3 nucleotides: TGTGCCAGCGCCCTACGACAAGAGACCCAGTACTTC. J is TRBJ2-5 and V is TRBV6-2 or TRBV6-3; D unresolved. The CDR3 runs to 12 residues. V lost 8 bases to trimming and J lost 2 bases, with 9 bases between them. Germline loops: CDR1 MNHEY, CDR2 SVGEGT.

This CDR3 is CASSFGLAGYQETQYF. The CDR3 DNA reads TGTGCCAGCAGCTTCGGACTAGCGGGGTACCAAGAGACCCAGTACTTC. This sequence joins TRBV11-2 and TRBJ2-5; 12 bases are shared with TRBD2. V was pared by 3 bases and J by 0 bases, with 2 bases of the junction left unmatched. The CDR3 contains 16 residues. Germline values: CDR1 SGHAT, CDR2 FQNNGV.

The chain couples TRBV27 to TRBJ2-3, with D unresolved. The CDR3 consists of 13 residues. Per the germline V gene, CDR1 is MNHEY and CDR2 is SMNVEV (reference sequence). Trimming removed 5 bases at V and 1 base at J, with 7 bases between. The CDR3 sequence is CASSAYRTDTQYF. The DNA of the CDR3 is TGTGCCAGCAGTGCCTACCGCACAGATACGCAGTATTTT.

The chain combines TRBV20-1 with TRBJ2-1; TRBD2 matches at 10 bases. The CDR3 has 19 amino acids. Germline V CDR1 and CDR2: DFQATT, SNEGSKA (reference sequence). V trimming: 1 base; J trimming: 5 bases; junction bases outside the gene matches: 17. The CDR3 spells CSARVIWGSSGRRDNEQFF. Here the CDR3 DNA reads TGCAGTGCTAGAGTCATATGGGGTAGTAGCGGGAGGCGTGACAATGAGCAGTTCTTC.

Notes on this clonotype: One end of the junction fails to match germline, which may point to a read error. This chain uses TRBV5-1 with TRBJ1-2, with a possible D match to TRBD1 (5 bases). The CDR3 spans 13 residues. Germline CDR1 SGHRS, CDR2 YFSETQ. CDR3 region: CAGSRDVGSGYTF. CDR3 in DNA: TGCGCCGGCAGCAGGGACGTAGGAAGTGGCTACACCTTC.

In its sample, this clonotype was seen a few times. The rearrangement joins TRBV4-1 to TRBJ1-2; D ambiguous. The germline CDR1 and CDR2 sequences are MGHRA and YSYEKL. V gave up 4 bases and J gave up 4 bases, with 16 bases separating them. The CDR3 consists of 15 residues. CDR3 loop: CASSLDPGGSYGYTF. CDR3 bases: TGCGCCAGCAGCCTCGACCCCGGAGGGTCCTATGGCTACACCTTC.

V gene TRBV6-2 or TRBV6-3 combines with J gene TRBJ2-4, with a tentative D call TRBD1 (5 bases). Trimming pared 5 bases from V and 13 bases from J, leaving 18 bases between. CDR1 and CDR2 (germline): MNHEY, SVGEGT. The CDR3 is 13 amino acids. The CDR3 DNA reads TGTGCCAGCAGTGACAGAGGTTACCAGGCGCAGTACTTC. Amino acids: CASSDRGYQAQYF.

This clonotype was observed a handful of times. The genes are TRBV3-1 and TRBJ1-2; D is ambiguous. Trimming left V 1 base short and J 8 bases short, with 17 bases between. CDR3 length equals 15 residues. The V gene's germline CDR1 is LGHDT and CDR2 YNNKEL (reference sequence). The CDR3 region is CASSQGQRWAGGYTF. The CDR3 nucleotides read TGTGCCAGCAGCCAAGGGCAGAGGTGGGCAGGCGGCTACACCTTC.

This clonotype has only a few counts. CDR3 region: CASSQDRGGGQQFF. CDR3 in DNA: TGCGCCAGCAGCCAAGATCGGGGGGGGGGTCAGCAGTTCTTC. The rearrangement links TRBV4-3 to TRBJ2-1; 8 positions agree with TRBD2. Germline CDR1 reads LGHNA; CDR2 reads YSLEER. V lost 0 bases to trimming and J lost 11 bases; unmatched junction nucleotides: 6. The CDR3 extends over 14 amino acids.

The rearrangement joins TRBV2 to TRBJ2-2; D remains ambiguous. The CDR3 totals 15 residues. The germline V and J ends were trimmed by 5 bases and 3 bases, with 13 bases remaining between them. Germline V lookup: CDR1 SNHLY, CDR2 FYNNEI. The CDR3, as DNA: TGTGCCAGCAGTCATACACAGAAAGACACCGGGGAGCTGTTTTTT. This encodes CASSHTQKDTGELFF.

As to this clonotype: This may be a read error: a much more frequent sequence differs by one nucleotide. The chain has TRBV7-2 and TRBJ2-7; D is undetermined. V was pared by 1 base and J by 2 bases, with 6 bases between. Germline CDR1 SGHTA, CDR2 FQGNSA. The CDR3 extends over 13 amino acids. The CDR3 region has the DNA TGTGCCAGCAGCTTAGACCAGGCCTACGAGCAGTACTTC. Amino acid sequence: CASSLDQAYEQYF.

Turning to this clonotype: One end of the junction is discordant with germline, which a read error may explain. This sequence joins TRBV7-2 and TRBJ2-4; TRBD2 might be the D (5 bases). The CDR3 consists of 15 residues. From germline, CDR1 is SGHTA and CDR2 FQGNSA. The CDR3 protein is CASSFTSAGKNSQYF. CDR3 sequence (DNA): TGTGCCAGCAGCTTCACTTCCGCGGGCAAAAACAGTCAGTACTTC.

This sequence joins TRBV12-3 or TRBV12-4 and TRBJ2-5; D possibly matches TRBD1 or TRBD2 (5 bases each). Trimming left V 6 bases short and J 11 bases short, with 22 bases between. The CDR3 length is 14 residues. CDR3 in DNA: TGTGCCAGCAGATCACAGCACAGGAGCGGAGAGCAGTACTTC. This codes for CASRSQHRSGEQYF.

Written as DNA, the CDR3 is TGCAGTCCGGACAGGATAACTTACTATGGCTACACCTTC. Translating gives CSPDRITYYGYTF. The rearrangement uses TRBV20-1 and TRBJ1-2, with TRBD1 matching over 7 bases. Per germline, CDR1 DFQATT and CDR2 SNEGSKA (reference sequence). Germline trimming cut 8 bases from V and 3 bases from J; bases unmatched to any gene: 9. The CDR3 sequence is 13 residues long.

J is TRBJ2-1 and V is TRBV5-1; D unclear. This CDR3 is built from 11 residues. Trimming took 6 bases from V and 9 from J, leaving 10 bases between them. Per the germline V gene, CDR1 is SGHRS and CDR2 is YFSETQ. CDR3 sequence: CASNGLIEQFF. Written as DNA, the CDR3 is TGCGCCAGCAACGGGCTGATTGAGCAGTTCTTC.

The chain uses TRBV29-1 and TRBJ2-1; D is tentatively TRBD1 or TRBD2 (6 bases each). Matching the DNA end better, TRBJ2-7 makes the J call doubtful. CDR1 is SQVTM and CDR2 is ANQGSEA in the germline V gene. This CDR3 is 15 amino acids long. The CDR3 here is CSVEGGGSSYNEQYF. The CDR3 coding sequence is TGCAGCGTTGAAGGAGGGGGGTCTTCCTACAATGAGCAGTACTTC.

This sequence joins TRBV6-2 or TRBV6-3 and TRBJ2-3; D may match TRBD1 or TRBD2 (6 bases each). CDR1 is MNHEY, CDR2 SVGEGT, per germline. Trimming left V 4 bases short and J 8 bases short, with 22 bases between. There are 16 residues in the CDR3. CDR3: CASSSHEGGTHSTQYF. The CDR3 DNA reads as TGTGCCAGCAGTTCCCACGAGGGGGGAACCCATAGTACGCAGTATTTT.

The gene calls are TRBV6-5 and TRBJ2-5; possibly TRBD1 for D (6 bases). The CDR3 length is 12 residues. The V gene lost 1 base and the J gene lost 10 bases, with 10 bases spanning the gap. CDR1 is MNHEY, CDR2 SVGAGI, per germline. CDR3 sequence reads: CASSYLGGIQYF. DNA of the CDR3: TGTGCCAGCAGTTACTTAGGGGGTATCCAGTACTTC.

This sequence joins TRBV7-2 and TRBJ2-3, with D maybe TRBD2 (6 bases). Germline-derived CDR1 and CDR2 are SGHTA and FQGNSA. The CDR3 extends over 15 amino acids. V lost 5 bases, J lost 7 bases, and 19 bases lay in between. DNA for the CDR3: TGTGCCAGCAGCCCATTCGCGGGGCACCAATATACGCAGTATTTT. It codes for CASSPFAGHQYTQYF. The complete variable domain, with remaining parts taken from reference TRBV7-2 and TRBJ2-3, reads GAGVSQSPSNKVTEKGKDVELRCDPISGHTALYWYRQSLGQGLEFLIYFQGNSAPDKSGLPSDRFSAERTGGSVSTLTIQRTQQEDSAVYLCASSPFAGHQYTQYFGPGTRLTVL.

This sequence joins TRBV7-2 and TRBJ2-3; 14 bases are a match to TRBD2. CDR3 length: 18 residues. V lost 5 bases to trimming and J lost 2 bases; unmatched junction nucleotides: 9. Germline V CDR1 and CDR2: SGHTA, FQGNSA. In DNA, the CDR3 is TGTGCCAGCAGCCAAAAGGGACTAGCGGGAGTTATCACAGATACGCAGTATTTT. Its protein is CASSQKGLAGVITDTQYF.

This clonotype was detected only a few times. This rearrangement joins TRBV6-5 to TRBJ2-5; TRBD2 matches at 9 bases. The J call is uncertain, as TRBJ2-7 better fits the DNA end. CDR1 MNHEY and CDR2 SVGAGI come from the germline V gene. The CDR3 runs to 14 residues. Here the CDR3 DNA reads TGTGCCAGCAGTTATGCGGGAGGGGTCTACGAGCAGTACTTC. Translating it yields CASSYAGGVYEQYF.

This clonotype was seen a few times. The chain is built from TRBV27 and TRBJ2-7, with D uncertain. Trimming removed 1 base from V and 2 bases from J, with 9 bases in between. Per germline, CDR1 MNHEY and CDR2 SMNVEV (reference sequence). The CDR3 contains 14 residues. CDR3 region: CASSLFPDPYEQYF. CDR3 DNA sequence: TGTGCCAGCAGTTTATTCCCCGATCCCTACGAGCAGTACTTC.

This clonotype was seen repeatedly, ten times or more. This chain links TRBV28 with TRBJ1-4; D remains unclear. The CDR3 contains 12 residues. CDR1 is MDHEN and CDR2 is SYDVKM in the germline V gene. V lost 5 bases to trimming and J lost 8 bases, with 9 bases between them. The CDR3 sequence is CASSLLGEKLFF. The CDR3 nucleotides read TGTGCCAGCAGTCTACTAGGAGAAAAACTGTTTTTT.

This clonotype turned up a few times. This rearrangement joins TRBV24-1 to TRBJ2-6; D is uncertain. The germline CDR1 and CDR2 sequences are KGHDR and SFDVKD. The CDR3 has 13 amino acids. The V end lost 12 bases, the J end lost 0 bases, and 8 bases lay between the germline ends. In DNA, the CDR3 is TGTGCCGCCTCCCACTCTGGGGCCAACGTCCTGACTTTC. This encodes CAASHSGANVLTF.

V usage is TRBV15 and J usage is TRBJ2-1; D possibly matches TRBD1 or TRBD2 (5 bases each). This CDR3 is 15 amino acids long. Trimming removed 5 bases at V and 0 bases at J, with 11 bases between. From germline, CDR1 is LNHNV and CDR2 YYDKDF (reference sequence). CDR3 in DNA: TGTGCCACCAGCCGGGGCGAGAGCTCCTACAATGAGCAGTTCTTC. This codes for CATSRGESSYNEQFF.

The chain has TRBV20-1 and TRBJ1-2, with D tentatively TRBD1 (6 bases). The CDR3 covers 15 residues. In germline, CDR1 is DFQATT, CDR2 SNEGSKA (reference sequence). Trimming cost V 3 bases and J 3 bases, with 17 bases left between them. The CDR3 region is CSASLGGRQDYGYTF. Here the CDR3 DNA reads TGCAGTGCTAGTCTTGGGGGGCGCCAGGACTATGGCTACACCTTC.